This TCR beta chain was identified in a study of blood T cell repertoires in COVID-19. Across the study: The analysed material was cDNA or gDNA that came from T cells, B-cell-depleted T cells, or PBMCs.

Profiling relied on immunoSEQ multiplex PCR, and the TCRdb table lists in-frame clones only, not all of them. This sample has about 350,000 clones; roughly 84% occur once, and the top ten carry under 1.3%. The age range of participants was about 18 to 89 years, with residence in about two dozen US areas. The CDR3 has 17 residues. V was shortened by 2 bases and J by 1 base, with 17 bases between the two germline ends. In germline, CDR1 is MNHEY, CDR2 SVGEGT. Sequenced input: PBMCs or T cells enriched from blood (not recorded which). The chain couples TRBV6-2 or TRBV6-3 to TRBJ1-1, with D possibly being TRBD1 (5 bases). The TCR sequence derives from a woman in her 30s who had recovered from COVID-19. The CDR3 DNA reads as TGTGCCAGCAGTTACCTTCCTCAGGGTTGGGGGAACACTGAAGCTTTCTTT. As protein: CASSYLPQGWGNTEAFF.